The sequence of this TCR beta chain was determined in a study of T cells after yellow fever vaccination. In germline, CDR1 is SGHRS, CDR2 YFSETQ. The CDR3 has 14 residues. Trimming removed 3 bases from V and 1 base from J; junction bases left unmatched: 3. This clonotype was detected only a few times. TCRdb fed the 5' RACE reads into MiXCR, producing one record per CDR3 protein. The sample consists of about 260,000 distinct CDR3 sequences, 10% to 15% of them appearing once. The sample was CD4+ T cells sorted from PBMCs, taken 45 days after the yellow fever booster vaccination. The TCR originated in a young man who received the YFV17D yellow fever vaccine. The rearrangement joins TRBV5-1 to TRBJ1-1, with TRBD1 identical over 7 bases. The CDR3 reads CASSSGTANTEAFF. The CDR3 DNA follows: TGCGCCAGCAGCTCCGGGACAGCGAACACTGAAGCTTTCTTT.